The 16 T cell receptor beta chains listed next were all sequenced from one sample in a study of beta chain features in type 1 diabetes. The sequenced template was cDNA made from the entire isolated RNA. Measured with immunoSEQ multiplex PCR; TCRdb has only the in-frame clones, and not every one. The sample records 300,000 to 450,000 clones, 20% being singletons. The material sequenced was naive CD4+ T cells from blood. These receptors were collected from a woman under 30 in good health.

The genes are TRBV11-2 and TRBJ2-7; 9 bases line up with TRBD1. V dropped 6 bases and J dropped 7; count of bases not matched to a gene: 10. Germline assignment: CDR1 SGHAT and CDR2 FQNNGV. The CDR3 covers 14 residues. CDR3 residues: CASRLTGQGGEQYF. In DNA, the CDR3 is TGTGCCAGCAGATTAACGGGACAGGGCGGGGAGCAGTACTTC.

This clone has just one count. The chain joins TRBV30 to TRBJ2-3; the match to TRBD2 covers 8 bases. The CDR3 runs 12 residues. V was pared by 2 bases and J by 9 bases, with 4 bases of the junction left unmatched. Germline V gene lookup returns CDR1 GTSNPN and CDR2 SVGIG (reference sequence). CDR3 amino acids: CAWSKLAETQYF. The CDR3 bases are TGTGCCTGGAGTAAACTAGCGGAAACGCAGTATTTT.

This chain joins TRBV29-1 and TRBJ2-5; 9 bases align to TRBD1. Germline CDR1 is SQVTM and CDR2 is ANQGSEA. The V and J ends lost 7 bases and 1 base, in that order; junction bases with no gene match: 7. The CDR3 covers 14 residues. CDR3 DNA: TGCAGCGCAAACAGGGGGCTAGGCCAAGAGACCCAGTACTTC. Its translation: CSANRGLGQETQYF.

The chain is built from TRBV30 and TRBJ2-1; D is uncertain. CDR1 GTSNPN and CDR2 SVGIG come from the germline V gene (reference sequence). V lost 1 base and J lost 12, with 10 bases in between. This CDR3 is 11 amino acids long. The CDR3 here is CAWSDLRGQFF. CDR3 nucleotides: TGTGCCTGGAGTGATCTTCGAGGGCAGTTCTTC.

This clone has only a few counts. This rearrangement joins TRBV13 to TRBJ1-3; D remains ambiguous. Trimming stripped 3 bases from V and 0 bases from J, with 9 bases between. CDR1 is PRHDT, CDR2 FYEKMQ, per germline (reference sequence). The CDR3 runs to 15 residues. The CDR3 DNA reads as TGTGCCAGCAGCTTCAAGCCTTCCTCTGGAAACACCATATATTTT. It yields the protein CASSFKPSSGNTIYF.

Only a few counts were recorded for this clone. The V call is TRBV7-9, the J call TRBJ1-4, with a possible D match to TRBD1 (5 bases). Trimming removed 4 bases at V and 8 bases at J, with 17 bases between. This CDR3 contains 15 residues. The germline V gene encodes CDR1 SEHNR and CDR2 FQNEAQ (reference sequence). In DNA form, the CDR3 reads TGTGCCAGCAGCTCCCCCGGGAGACAGACCGAAAAACTGTTTTTT. As protein: CASSSPGRQTEKLFF.

This clone was observed a few times. The CDR3 DNA sequence: TGTGCCTGGCTCAGCTCTGGAAACACCATATATTTT. This encodes CAWLSSGNTIYF. V usage is TRBV30 and J usage is TRBJ1-3; D call uncertain. CDR1 and CDR2 from the germline V gene are GTSNPN and SVGIG (reference sequence). This CDR3 region has 12 residues. V was shortened by 5 bases and J by 0 bases, with 5 bases between the two germline ends. Together with reference TRBV30 and TRBJ1-3, the CDR3 gives the full variable domain: SQTIHQWPATLVQPVGSPLSLECTVEGTSNPNLYWYRQAAGRGLQLLFYSVGIGQISSEVPQNLSASRPQDRQFILSSKKLLLSDSGFYLCAWLSSGNTIYFGEGSWLTVV.

The chain has TRBV7-3 and TRBJ2-5; 9 bases match TRBD1. The CDR3 sequence is 15 residues long. After removal of 4 bases from V and 2 bases from J, the junction contained 5 bases not matched to a gene. The germline gives CDR1 SGHTA, CDR2 FQGTGA. The CDR3 here is CASSSQGAGQETQYF. The CDR3 DNA reads TGTGCCAGCAGCTCACAGGGGGCGGGACAAGAGACCCAGTACTTC.

Comments on this clone: The junction and the germline gene differ at one end; a read error may be behind it. The rearrangement links TRBV30 to TRBJ2-5; D may be TRBD1 (5 bases). The CDR3 has 13 residues. Germline CDR1 GTSNPN, CDR2 SVGIG (reference sequence). As DNA, the CDR3 is TGTGCTTGGAATGGGGCGCTCCAAGAGACCCAGTACTTC. Amino acid sequence: CAWNGALQETQYF. Filled out from reference TRBV30 and TRBJ2-5, the complete variable domain reads SQTIHQWPATLVQPVGSPLSLECTVEGTSNPNLYWYRQAAGRGLQLLFYSVGIGQISSEVPQNLSASRPQDRQFILSSKKLLLSDSGFYLCAWNGALQETQYFGPGTRLLVL.

The table lists this clone with a few counts. The genes are TRBV25-1 and TRBJ2-3; no clear D. This CDR3 is 15 amino acids long. The V gene's germline CDR1 is MGHDK and CDR2 SYGVNS. V was pared by 3 bases and J by 2 bases, with 12 bases between. In nucleotides, the CDR3 is TGTGCCAGCAGTGAGTTATCCTCTTACACAGATACGCAGTATTTT. Residues: CASSELSSYTDTQYF.

A few counts support this clone. The chain combines TRBV2 with TRBJ1-2; 7 positions agree with TRBD1. The length of the CDR3 is 14 residues. CDR1 and CDR2 from the germline V gene are SNHLY and FYNNEI. Trimming took 6 bases from V and 0 from J; bases not matched to a gene: 4. CDR3 bases: TGTGCCAGCAGGAGGGACAGAACTAACTATGGCTACACCTTC. Translating gives CASRRDRTNYGYTF.

CDR3 amino acids: CATSRGSGGADEQFF. Here the CDR3 DNA reads TGTGCCACCAGCAGAGGGTCGGGGGGCGCCGATGAGCAGTTCTTC. This chain joins TRBV15 and TRBJ2-1, with a tentative D call TRBD2 (7 bases). Germline V gene sequence: CDR1 LNHNV, CDR2 YYDKDF (reference sequence). V was pared by 1 base and J by 8 bases, with 15 bases between. The CDR3 sequence is 15 residues long.

This clone occurred a few times. V gene TRBV7-2 combines with J gene TRBJ1-4; the D is unclear. The CDR3 totals 14 residues. The germline V gene encodes CDR1 SGHTA and CDR2 FQGNSA. The V gene lost 1 base and the J gene lost 8 bases, with 11 bases spanning the gap. CDR3 loop: CASSLGHRREKLFF. DNA for the CDR3: TGTGCCAGCAGCTTAGGACATCGTCGGGAAAAACTGTTTTTT. Drawing the rest from reference TRBV7-2 and TRBJ1-4, the complete variable domain is GAGVSQSPSNKVTEKGKDVELRCDPISGHTALYWYRQSLGQGLEFLIYFQGNSAPDKSGLPSDRFSAERTGGSVSTLTIQRTQQEDSAVYLCASSLGHRREKLFFGSGTQLSVL.

This chain uses TRBV4-3 with TRBJ2-1; D is perhaps TRBD1 (5 bases). The CDR3 contains 15 residues. Germline CDR1 is LGHNA and CDR2 is YSLEER. V gave up 0 bases and J gave up 5 bases, with 11 bases separating them. The CDR3 DNA reads as TGCGCCAGCAGCCAAGAAGGCGCAGGGAACAATGAGCAGTTCTTC. It encodes CASSQEGAGNNEQFF.

This clone has just a few counts. The rearrangement links TRBV4-2 to TRBJ2-1, with TRBD2 identical over 10 bases. This CDR3 has 19 residues. Losses at the gene ends were 6 bases for V and 0 bases for J; bases not matched to a gene: 14. Germline V lookup: CDR1 LGHNA, CDR2 YNFKEQ. The DNA for the CDR3 is TGTGCCAGCAGGGGCTTGTGGGGGACTAGCGCCAGCTCCTACAATGAGCAGTTCTTC. This codes for CASRGLWGTSASSYNEQFF.

The chain couples TRBV30 to TRBJ1-1; D remains unclear. Between the trimmed V and J ends, which lost 1 base and 3 bases, there was a span of 9 bases. Germline CDR1 GTSNPN, CDR2 SVGIG (reference sequence). The length of the CDR3 is 13 residues. CDR3 nucleotide sequence: TGTGCCTGGAGTGAAGTCGAGGACACTGAAGCTTTCTTT. This gives the protein CAWSEVEDTEAFF.